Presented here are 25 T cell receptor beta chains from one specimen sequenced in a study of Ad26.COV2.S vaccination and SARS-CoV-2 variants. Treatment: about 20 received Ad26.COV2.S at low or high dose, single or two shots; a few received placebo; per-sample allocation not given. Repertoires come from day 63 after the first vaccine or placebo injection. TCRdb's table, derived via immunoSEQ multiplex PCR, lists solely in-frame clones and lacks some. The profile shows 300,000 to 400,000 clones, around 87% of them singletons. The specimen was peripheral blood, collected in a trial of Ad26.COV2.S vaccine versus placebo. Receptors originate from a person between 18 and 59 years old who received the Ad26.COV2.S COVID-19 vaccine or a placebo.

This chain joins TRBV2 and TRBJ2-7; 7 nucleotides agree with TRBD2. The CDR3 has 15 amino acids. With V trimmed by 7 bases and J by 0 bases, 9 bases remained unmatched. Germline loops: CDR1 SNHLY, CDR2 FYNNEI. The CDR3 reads CASKAEAGSSYEQYF. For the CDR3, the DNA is TGTGCCAGCAAGGCAGAAGCGGGGAGCTCCTACGAGCAGTACTTC.

CDR3 amino acids: CASRGRGSSYEQYF. Written as DNA, the CDR3 is TGTGCCAGCAGAGGACGGGGCAGCTCCTACGAGCAGTACTTC. J is TRBJ2-7 and V is TRBV7-2; D could derive from TRBD1 or TRBD2 (5 bases each). Germline V gene data show CDR1 as SGHTA and CDR2 as FQGNSA. This CDR3 contains 14 residues. Trimming removed 6 bases from V and 0 bases from J, with 12 bases in between.

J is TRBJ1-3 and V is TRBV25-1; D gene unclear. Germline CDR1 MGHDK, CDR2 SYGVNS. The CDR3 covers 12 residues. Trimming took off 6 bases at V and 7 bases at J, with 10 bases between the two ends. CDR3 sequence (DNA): TGTGCCAGCAGAGGGTCCGGTAACACCATATATTTT. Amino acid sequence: CASRGSGNTIYF.

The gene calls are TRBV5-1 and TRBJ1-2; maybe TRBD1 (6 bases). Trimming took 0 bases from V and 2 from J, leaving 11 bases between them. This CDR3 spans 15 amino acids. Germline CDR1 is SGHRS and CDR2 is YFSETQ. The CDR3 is CASSLGEGTNYGYTF. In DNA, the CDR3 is TGCGCCAGCAGCTTGGGGGAAGGGACAAACTATGGCTACACCTTC.

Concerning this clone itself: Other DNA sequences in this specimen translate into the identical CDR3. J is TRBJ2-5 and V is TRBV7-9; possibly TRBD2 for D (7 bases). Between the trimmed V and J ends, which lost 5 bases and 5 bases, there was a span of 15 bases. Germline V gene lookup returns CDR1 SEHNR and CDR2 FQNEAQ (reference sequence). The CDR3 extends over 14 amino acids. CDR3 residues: CASSPRGGGETQYF. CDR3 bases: TGTGCCAGCAGCCCCCGCGGGGGCGGGGAGACCCAGTACTTC.

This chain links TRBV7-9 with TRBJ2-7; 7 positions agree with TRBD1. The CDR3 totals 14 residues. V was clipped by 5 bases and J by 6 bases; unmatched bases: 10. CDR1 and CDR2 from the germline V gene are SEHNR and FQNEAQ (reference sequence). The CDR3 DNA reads TGTGCCAGCAGCCCCGACAGGGTATCCCTCGAGCAGTACTTC. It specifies CASSPDRVSLEQYF. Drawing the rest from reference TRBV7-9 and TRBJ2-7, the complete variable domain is DTGVSQNPRHKITKRGQNVTFRCDPISEHNRLYWYRQTLGQGPEFLTYFQNEAQLEKSRLLSDRFSAERPKGSFSTLEIQRTEQGDSAMYLCASSPDRVSLEQYFGPGTRLTVT.

Here the CDR3 reads CASSFGVANEKLFF. In DNA form, the CDR3 reads TGTGCCAGCAGCTTCGGGGTGGCTAATGAAAAACTGTTTTTT. The gene calls are TRBV7-9 and TRBJ1-4; D gene ambiguous. Trimming took off 3 bases at V and 3 bases at J, with 8 bases between the two ends. Per germline, CDR1 SEHNR and CDR2 FQNEAQ (reference sequence). CDR3 length: 14 amino acids.

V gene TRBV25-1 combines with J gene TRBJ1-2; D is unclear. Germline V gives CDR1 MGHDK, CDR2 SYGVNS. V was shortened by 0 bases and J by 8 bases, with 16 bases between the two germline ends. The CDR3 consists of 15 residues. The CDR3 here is CASSEYLGHLRGYTF. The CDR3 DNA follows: TGTGCCAGCAGTGAATACCTGGGTCACCTAAGGGGCTACACCTTC.

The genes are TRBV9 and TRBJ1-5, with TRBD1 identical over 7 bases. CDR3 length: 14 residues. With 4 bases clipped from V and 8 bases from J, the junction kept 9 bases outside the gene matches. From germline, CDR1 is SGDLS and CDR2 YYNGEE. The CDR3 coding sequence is TGTGCCAGCAGCCTAGACAGGGATGTAGAGCCCCAGCATTTT. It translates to CASSLDRDVEPQHF.

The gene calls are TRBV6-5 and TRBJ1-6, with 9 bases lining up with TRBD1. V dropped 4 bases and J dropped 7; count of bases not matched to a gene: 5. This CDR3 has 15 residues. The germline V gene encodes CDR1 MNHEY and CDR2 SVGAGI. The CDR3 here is CASSSTDRGNSPLHF. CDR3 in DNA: TGTGCCAGCAGTTCAACGGACAGGGGAAATTCACCCCTCCACTTT.

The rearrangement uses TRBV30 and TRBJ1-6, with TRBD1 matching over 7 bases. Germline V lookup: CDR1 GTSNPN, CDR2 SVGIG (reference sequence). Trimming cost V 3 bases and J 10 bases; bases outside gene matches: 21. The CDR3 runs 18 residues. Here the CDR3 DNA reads TGTGCCTGGAGGGCCGCGCACCCTCAGACAGGGAGAAACTCACCCCTCCACTTT. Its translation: CAWRAAHPQTGRNSPLHF. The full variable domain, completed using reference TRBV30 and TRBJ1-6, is SQTIHQWPATLVQPVGSPLSLECTVEGTSNPNLYWYRQAAGRGLQLLFYSVGIGQISSEVPQNLSASRPQDRQFILSSKKLLLSDSGFYLCAWRAAHPQTGRNSPLHFGNGTRLTVT.

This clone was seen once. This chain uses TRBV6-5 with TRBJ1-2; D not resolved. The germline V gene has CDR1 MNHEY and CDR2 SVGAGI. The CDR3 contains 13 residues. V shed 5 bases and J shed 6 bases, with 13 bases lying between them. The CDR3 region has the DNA TGTGCCAGCAGTCTTGGGATGAGGGATGGCTACACCTTC. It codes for CASSLGMRDGYTF.

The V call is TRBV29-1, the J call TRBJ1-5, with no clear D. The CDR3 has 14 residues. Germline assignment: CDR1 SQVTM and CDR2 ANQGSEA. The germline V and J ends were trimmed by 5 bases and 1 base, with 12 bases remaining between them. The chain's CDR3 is CSVRPDGSNQPQHF. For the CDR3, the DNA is TGCAGCGTTAGGCCAGATGGCAGCAATCAGCCCCAGCATTTT.

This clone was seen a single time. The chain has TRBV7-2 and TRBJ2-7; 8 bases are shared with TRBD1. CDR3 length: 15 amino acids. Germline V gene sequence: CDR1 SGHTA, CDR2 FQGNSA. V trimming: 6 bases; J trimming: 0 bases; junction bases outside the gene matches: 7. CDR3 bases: TGTGCCAGCAGAAGGACAGGGTGGATCTCCTACGAGCAGTACTTC. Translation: CASRRTGWISYEQYF. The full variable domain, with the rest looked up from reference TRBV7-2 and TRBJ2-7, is GAGVSQSPSNKVTEKGKDVELRCDPISGHTALYWYRQSLGQGLEFLIYFQGNSAPDKSGLPSDRFSAERTGGSVSTLTIQRTQQEDSAVYLCASRRTGWISYEQYFGPGTRLTVT.

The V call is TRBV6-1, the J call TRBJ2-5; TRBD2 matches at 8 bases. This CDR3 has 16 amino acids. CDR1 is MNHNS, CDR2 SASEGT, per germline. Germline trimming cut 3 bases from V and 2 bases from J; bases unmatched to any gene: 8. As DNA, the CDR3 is TGTGCCAGCAGTGACCCGGGGACTAGTGAACAAGAGACCCAGTACTTC. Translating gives CASSDPGTSEQETQYF.

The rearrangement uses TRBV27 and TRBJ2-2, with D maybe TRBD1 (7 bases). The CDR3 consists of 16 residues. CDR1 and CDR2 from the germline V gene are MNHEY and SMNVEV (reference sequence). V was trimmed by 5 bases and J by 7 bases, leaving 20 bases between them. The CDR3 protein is CASSPQGGGGVGELFF. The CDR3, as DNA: TGTGCCAGCAGTCCGCAGGGGGGTGGGGGAGTCGGGGAGCTGTTTTTT.

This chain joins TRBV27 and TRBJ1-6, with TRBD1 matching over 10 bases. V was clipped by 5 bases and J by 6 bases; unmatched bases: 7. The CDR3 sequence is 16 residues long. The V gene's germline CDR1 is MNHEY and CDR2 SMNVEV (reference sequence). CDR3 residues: CASSPGTGVRNSPLHF. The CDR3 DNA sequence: TGTGCCAGCAGTCCGGGGACAGGGGTACGTAATTCACCCCTCCACTTT.

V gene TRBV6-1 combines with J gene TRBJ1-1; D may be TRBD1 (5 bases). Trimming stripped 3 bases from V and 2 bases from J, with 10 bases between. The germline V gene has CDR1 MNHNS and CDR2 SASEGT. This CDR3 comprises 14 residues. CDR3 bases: TGTGCCAGCAGTGATCGACAGTACAACACTGAAGCTTTCTTT. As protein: CASSDRQYNTEAFF.

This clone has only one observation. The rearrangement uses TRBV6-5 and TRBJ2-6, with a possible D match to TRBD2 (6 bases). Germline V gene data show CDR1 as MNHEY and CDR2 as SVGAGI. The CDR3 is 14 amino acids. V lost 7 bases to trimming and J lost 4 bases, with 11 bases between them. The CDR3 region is CASTEGSGANVLTF. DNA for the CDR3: TGTGCCAGCACGGAGGGATCGGGGGCCAACGTCCTGACTTTC.

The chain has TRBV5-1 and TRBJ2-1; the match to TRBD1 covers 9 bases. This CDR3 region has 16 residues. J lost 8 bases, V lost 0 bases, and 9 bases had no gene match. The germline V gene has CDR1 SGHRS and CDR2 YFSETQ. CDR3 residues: CASSLATGTGQHEQFF. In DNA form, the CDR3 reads TGCGCCAGCAGCTTGGCGACCGGGACAGGGCAACATGAGCAGTTCTTC.

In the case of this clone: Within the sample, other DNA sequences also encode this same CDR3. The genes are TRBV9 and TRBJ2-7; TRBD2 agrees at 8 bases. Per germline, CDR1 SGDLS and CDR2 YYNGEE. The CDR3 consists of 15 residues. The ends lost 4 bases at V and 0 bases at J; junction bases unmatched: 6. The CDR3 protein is CASSPRGGSSYEQYF. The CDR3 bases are TGTGCCAGCAGCCCACGGGGGGGTAGCTCCTACGAGCAGTACTTC.

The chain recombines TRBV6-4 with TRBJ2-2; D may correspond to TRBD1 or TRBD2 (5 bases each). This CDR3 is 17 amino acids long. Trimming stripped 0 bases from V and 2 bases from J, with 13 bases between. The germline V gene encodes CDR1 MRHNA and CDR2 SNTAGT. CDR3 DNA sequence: TGTGCCAGCAGTGACTCTTACCAGCGGACAAACACCGGGGAGCTGTTTTTT. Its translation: CASSDSYQRTNTGELFF.

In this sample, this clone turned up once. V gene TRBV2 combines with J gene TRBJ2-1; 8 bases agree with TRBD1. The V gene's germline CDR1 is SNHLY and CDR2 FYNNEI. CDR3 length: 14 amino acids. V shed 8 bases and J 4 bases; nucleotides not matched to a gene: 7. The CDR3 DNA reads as TGTGCCAGCTTAGGGGACAGGACTTACAATGAGCAGTTCTTC. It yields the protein CASLGDRTYNEQFF.

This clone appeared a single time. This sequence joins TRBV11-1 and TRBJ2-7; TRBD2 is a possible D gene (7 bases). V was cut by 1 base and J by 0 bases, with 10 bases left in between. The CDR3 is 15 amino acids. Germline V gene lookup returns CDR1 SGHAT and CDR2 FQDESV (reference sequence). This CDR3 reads CASSLEGGVSYEQYF. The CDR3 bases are TGTGCCAGCAGCTTAGAAGGGGGGGTCTCCTACGAGCAGTACTTC. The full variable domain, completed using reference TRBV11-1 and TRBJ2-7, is EAEVAQSPRYKITEKSQAVAFWCDPISGHATLYWYRQILGQGPELLVQFQDESVVDDSQLPKDRFSAERLKGVDSTLKIQPAELGDSAMYLCASSLEGGVSYEQYFGPGTRLTVT.

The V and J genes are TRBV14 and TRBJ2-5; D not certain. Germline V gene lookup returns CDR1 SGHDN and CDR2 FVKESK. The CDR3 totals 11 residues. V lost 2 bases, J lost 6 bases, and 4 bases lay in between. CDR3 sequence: CASSQTQTQYF. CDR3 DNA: TGTGCCAGCAGCCAAACGCAGACCCAGTACTTC. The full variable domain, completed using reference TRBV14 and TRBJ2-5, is EAGVTQFPSHSVIEKGQTVTLRCDPISGHDNLYWYRRVMGKEIKFLLHFVKESKQDESGMPNNRFLAERTGGTYSTLKVQPAELEDSGVYFCASSQTQTQYFGPGTRLLVL.